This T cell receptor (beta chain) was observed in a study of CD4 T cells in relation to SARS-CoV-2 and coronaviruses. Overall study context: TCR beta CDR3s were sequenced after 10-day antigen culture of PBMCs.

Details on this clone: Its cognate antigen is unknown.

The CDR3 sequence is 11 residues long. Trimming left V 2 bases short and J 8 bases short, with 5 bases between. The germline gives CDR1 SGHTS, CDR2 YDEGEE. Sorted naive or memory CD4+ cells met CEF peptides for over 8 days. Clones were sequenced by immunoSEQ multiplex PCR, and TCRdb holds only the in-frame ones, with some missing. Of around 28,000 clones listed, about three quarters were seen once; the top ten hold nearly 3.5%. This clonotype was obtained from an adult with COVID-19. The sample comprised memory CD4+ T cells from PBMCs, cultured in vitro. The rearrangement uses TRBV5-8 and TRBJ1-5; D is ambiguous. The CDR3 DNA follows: TGTGCCAGCAGCTTAAAAGAGCCCCAGCATTTT. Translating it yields CASSLKEPQHF.